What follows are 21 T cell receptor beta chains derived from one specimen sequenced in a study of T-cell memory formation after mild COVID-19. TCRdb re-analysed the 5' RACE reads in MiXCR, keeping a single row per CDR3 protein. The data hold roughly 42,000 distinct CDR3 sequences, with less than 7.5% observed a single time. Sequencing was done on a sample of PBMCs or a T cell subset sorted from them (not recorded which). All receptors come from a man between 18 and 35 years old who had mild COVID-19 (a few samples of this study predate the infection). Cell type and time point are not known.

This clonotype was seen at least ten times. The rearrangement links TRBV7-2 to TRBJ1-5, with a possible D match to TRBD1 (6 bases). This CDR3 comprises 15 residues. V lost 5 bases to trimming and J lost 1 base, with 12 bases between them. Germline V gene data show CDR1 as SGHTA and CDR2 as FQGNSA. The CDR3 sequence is CASSTQGVSNQPQHF. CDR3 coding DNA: TGTGCCAGCAGCACACAGGGAGTAAGCAATCAGCCCCAGCATTTT.

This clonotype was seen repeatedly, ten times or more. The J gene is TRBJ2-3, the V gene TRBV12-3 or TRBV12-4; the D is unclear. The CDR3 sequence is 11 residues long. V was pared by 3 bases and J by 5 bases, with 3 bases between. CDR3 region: CASSLRDTQYF. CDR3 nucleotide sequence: TGTGCCAGCAGTTTGAGAGATACGCAGTATTTT.

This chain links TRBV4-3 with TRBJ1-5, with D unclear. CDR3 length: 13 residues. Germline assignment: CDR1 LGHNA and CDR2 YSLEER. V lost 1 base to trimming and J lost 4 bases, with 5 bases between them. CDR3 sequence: CASSQGVNQPQHF. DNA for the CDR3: TGCGCCAGCAGCCAAGGGGTTAATCAGCCCCAGCATTTT.

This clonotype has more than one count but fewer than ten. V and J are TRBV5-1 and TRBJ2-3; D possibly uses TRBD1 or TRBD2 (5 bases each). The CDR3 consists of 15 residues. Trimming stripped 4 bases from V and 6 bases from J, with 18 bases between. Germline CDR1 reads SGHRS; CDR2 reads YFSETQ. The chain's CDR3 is CASSEGTPRMDTQYF. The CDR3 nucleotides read TGCGCCAGCAGCGAGGGGACCCCACGGATGGATACGCAGTATTTT.

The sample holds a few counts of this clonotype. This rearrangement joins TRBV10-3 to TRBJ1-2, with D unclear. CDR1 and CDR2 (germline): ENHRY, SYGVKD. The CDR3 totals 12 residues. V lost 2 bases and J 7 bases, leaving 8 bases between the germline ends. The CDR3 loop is CAISETAPGYTF. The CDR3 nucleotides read TGTGCCATCAGTGAGACAGCACCTGGCTACACCTTC.

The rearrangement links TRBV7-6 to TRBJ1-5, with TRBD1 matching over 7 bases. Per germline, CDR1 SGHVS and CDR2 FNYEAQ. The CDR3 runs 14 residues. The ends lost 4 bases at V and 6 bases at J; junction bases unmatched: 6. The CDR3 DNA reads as TGTGCCAGCAGCTACGACAGGGAGGTTCAGCCCCAGCATTTT. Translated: CASSYDREVQPQHF.

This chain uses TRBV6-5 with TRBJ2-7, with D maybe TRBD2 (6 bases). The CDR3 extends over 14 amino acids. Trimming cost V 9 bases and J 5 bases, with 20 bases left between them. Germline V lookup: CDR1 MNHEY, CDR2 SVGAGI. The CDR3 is CASHAGGSLHEQYF. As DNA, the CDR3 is TGTGCCAGTCACGCCGGGGGATCCCTACACGAGCAGTACTTC.

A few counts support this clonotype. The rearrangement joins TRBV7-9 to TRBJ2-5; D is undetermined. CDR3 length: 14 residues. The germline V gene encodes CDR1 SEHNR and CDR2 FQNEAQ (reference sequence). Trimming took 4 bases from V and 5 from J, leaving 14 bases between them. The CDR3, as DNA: TGTGCCAGCAGCTCCCTGATCCTAGGGGAGACCCAGTACTTC. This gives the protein CASSSLILGETQYF. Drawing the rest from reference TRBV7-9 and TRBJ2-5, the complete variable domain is DTGVSQNPRHKITKRGQNVTFRCDPISEHNRLYWYRQTLGQGPEFLTYFQNEAQLEKSRLLSDRFSAERPKGSFSTLEIQRTEQGDSAMYLCASSSLILGETQYFGPGTRLLVL.

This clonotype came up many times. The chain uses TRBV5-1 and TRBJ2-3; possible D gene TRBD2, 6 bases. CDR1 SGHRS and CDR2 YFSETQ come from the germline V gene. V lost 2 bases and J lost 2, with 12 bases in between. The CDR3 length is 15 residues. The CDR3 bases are TGCGCCAGCAGCTTCTACGGGGGTCCCACAGATACGCAGTATTTT. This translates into CASSFYGGPTDTQYF.

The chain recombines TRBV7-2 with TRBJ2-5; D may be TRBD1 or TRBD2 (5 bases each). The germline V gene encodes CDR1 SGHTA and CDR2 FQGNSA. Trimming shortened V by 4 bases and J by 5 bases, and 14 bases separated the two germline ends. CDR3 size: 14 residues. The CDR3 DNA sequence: TGTGCCAGCAGCTGGCAGGGCACTAGGGAGACCCAGTACTTC. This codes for CASSWQGTRETQYF.

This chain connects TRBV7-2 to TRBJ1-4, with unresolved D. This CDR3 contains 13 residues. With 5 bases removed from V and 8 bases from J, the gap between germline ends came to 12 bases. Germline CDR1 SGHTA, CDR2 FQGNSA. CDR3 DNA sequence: TGTGCCAGCAGCCGAGAGAGTGGGGAAAAACTGTTTTTT. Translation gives CASSRESGEKLFF.

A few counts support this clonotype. CDR3 coding DNA: TGTGCCAGCAGCTTAGACGGGAACGGCTACACCTTC. The encoded protein is CASSLDGNGYTF. V and J are TRBV7-9 and TRBJ1-2; no firm D call. Germline values: CDR1 SEHNR, CDR2 FQNEAQ (reference sequence). Trimming cost V 1 base and J 8 bases, with 8 bases left between them. The CDR3 runs 12 residues.

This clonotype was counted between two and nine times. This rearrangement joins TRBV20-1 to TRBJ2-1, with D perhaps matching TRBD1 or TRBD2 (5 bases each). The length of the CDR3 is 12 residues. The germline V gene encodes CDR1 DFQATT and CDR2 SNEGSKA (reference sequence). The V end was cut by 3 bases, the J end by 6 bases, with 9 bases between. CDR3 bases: TGCAGTGCTAGCGGGGCTTCCAATGAGCAGTTCTTC. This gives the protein CSASGASNEQFF.

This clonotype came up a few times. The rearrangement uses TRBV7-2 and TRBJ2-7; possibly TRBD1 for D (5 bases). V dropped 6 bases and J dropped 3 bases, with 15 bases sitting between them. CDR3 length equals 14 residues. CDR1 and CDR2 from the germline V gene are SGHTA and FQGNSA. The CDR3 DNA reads TGTGCCAGCAGTCGTCAGGGATCCGGCTACGAGCAGTACTTC. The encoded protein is CASSRQGSGYEQYF.

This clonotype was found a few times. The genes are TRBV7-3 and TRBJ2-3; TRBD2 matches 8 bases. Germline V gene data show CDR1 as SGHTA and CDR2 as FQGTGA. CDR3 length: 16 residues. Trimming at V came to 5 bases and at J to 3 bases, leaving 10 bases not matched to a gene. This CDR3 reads CASSPRGGATTDTQYF. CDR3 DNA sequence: TGTGCCAGCAGCCCCCGGGGGGGGGCCACGACAGATACGCAGTATTTT.

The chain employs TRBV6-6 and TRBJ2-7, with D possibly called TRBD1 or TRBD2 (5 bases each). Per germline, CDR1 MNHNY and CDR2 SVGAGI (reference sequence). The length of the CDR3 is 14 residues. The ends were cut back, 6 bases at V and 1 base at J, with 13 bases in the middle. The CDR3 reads CASSRRGVSYEQYV. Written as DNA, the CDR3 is TGTGCCAGCAGCCGAAGGGGAGTATCCTACGAGCAGTACGTC.

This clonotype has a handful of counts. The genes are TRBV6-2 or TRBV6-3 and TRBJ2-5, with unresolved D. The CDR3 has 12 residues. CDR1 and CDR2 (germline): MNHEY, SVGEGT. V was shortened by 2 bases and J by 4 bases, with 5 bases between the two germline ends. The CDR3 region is CASSYPSETQYF. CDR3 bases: TGTGCCAGCAGTTACCCATCAGAGACCCAGTACTTC.

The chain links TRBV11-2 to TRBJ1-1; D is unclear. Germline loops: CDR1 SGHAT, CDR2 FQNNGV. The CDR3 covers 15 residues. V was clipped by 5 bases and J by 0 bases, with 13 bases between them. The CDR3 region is CASSAQTQMNTEAFF. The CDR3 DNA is TGTGCCAGCAGCGCCCAGACACAGATGAACACTGAAGCTTTCTTT.

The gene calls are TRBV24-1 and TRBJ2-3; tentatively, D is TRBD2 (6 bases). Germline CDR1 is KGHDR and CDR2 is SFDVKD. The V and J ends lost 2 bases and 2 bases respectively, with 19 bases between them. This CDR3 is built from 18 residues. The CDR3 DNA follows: TGTGCCACCAGTGATTCCAGGACTAAGTTCTCTCTCACAGATACGCAGTATTTT. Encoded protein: CATSDSRTKFSLTDTQYF.

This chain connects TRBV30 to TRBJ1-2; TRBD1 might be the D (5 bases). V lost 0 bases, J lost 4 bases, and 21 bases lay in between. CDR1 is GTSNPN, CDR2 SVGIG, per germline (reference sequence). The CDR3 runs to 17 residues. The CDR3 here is CAWSVPGPTPYLYGYTF. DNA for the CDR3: TGTGCCTGGAGTGTGCCGGGACCTACTCCGTACCTCTATGGCTACACCTTC. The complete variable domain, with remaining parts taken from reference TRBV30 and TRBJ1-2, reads SQTIHQWPATLVQPVGSPLSLECTVEGTSNPNLYWYRQAAGRGLQLLFYSVGIGQISSEVPQNLSASRPQDRQFILSSKKLLLSDSGFYLCAWSVPGPTPYLYGYTFGSGTRLTVV.

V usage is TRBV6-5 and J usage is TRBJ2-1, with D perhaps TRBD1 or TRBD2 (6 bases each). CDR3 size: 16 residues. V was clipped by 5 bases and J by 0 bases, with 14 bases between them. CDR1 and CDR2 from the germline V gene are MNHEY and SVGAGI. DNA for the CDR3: TGTGCCAGCAGTAGAGGGGGGACTGCCTCCTACAATGAGCAGTTCTTC. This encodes CASSRGGTASYNEQFF.